The rows below give T cell receptor beta chains drawn from one sample of a study of long-term antiretroviral therapy in people with HIV. The repertoire was sequenced with immunoSEQ multiplex PCR; TCRdb's copy has only in-frame clones and lacks some. The table includes 28,000 or so clones, about four fifths detected once. The source was unsorted PBMCs, collected 0.4 years after starting antiretroviral therapy. Receptors originate from a man aged 18 to 30 with HIV. Each CDR3 is given with its conserved first and last residue. A D gene is named only where the DNA matches it firmly. Where a row states a size, it is once, few, many or the class of an expanded clone; other rows omit it.

v_gene: TRBV7-2; j_gene: TRBJ1-5; abundance: NA; d_gene: NA; CDR3aa: CASSLRGYSNQPQHF; CDR3nt: TGTGCCAGCAGTTTACGGGGCTATAGCAATCAGCCCCAGCATTTT
v_gene: TRBV7-2; j_gene: TRBJ2-7; abundance: few; d_gene: NA; CDR3aa: CASSADPWARYEQYF; CDR3nt: TGTGCCAGCAGCGCAGACCCTTGGGCGCGTTACGAGCAGTACTTC
v_gene: TRBV27; j_gene: TRBJ2-1; abundance: NA; d_gene: NA; CDR3aa: CASSSSGNYNEQFF; CDR3nt: TGTGCCAGCAGTTCCTCCGGGAACTACAATGAGCAGTTCTTC
v_gene: TRBV2; j_gene: TRBJ2-1; abundance: NA; d_gene: NA; CDR3aa: CASWDGPSNEQFF; CDR3nt: TGTGCCAGCTGGGACGGACCCAGCAATGAGCAGTTCTTC
v_gene: TRBV5-5; j_gene: TRBJ1-1; abundance: once; d_gene: NA; CDR3aa: CASSLRGGDTEAFF; CDR3nt: TGTGCCAGCAGCCTCCGGGGGGGGGACACTGAAGCTTTCTTT
v_gene: TRBV9; j_gene: TRBJ1-1; abundance: NA; d_gene: NA; CDR3aa: CASTAGGANTEAFF; CDR3nt: TGTGCCAGCACCGCCGGGGGGGCGAACACTGAAGCTTTCTTT
v_gene: TRBV7-9; j_gene: TRBJ2-7; abundance: once; d_gene: NA; CDR3aa: CASNETYEQYF; CDR3nt: TGTGCCAGCAACGAAACCTACGAGCAGTACTTC
v_gene: TRBV9; j_gene: TRBJ1-2; abundance: NA; d_gene: TRBD1; CDR3aa: CASSPQAGGPLYGYTF; CDR3nt: TGTGCCAGCAGCCCCCAGGCAGGGGGACCTCTCTATGGCTACACCTTC
v_gene: TRBV7-2; j_gene: TRBJ1-1; abundance: NA; d_gene: TRBD1; CDR3aa: CASSRGQGNTEAFF; CDR3nt: TGTGCCAGCAGCCGCGGACAGGGGAACACTGAAGCTTTCTTT
v_gene: TRBV7-2; j_gene: TRBJ2-3; abundance: NA; d_gene: TRBD1; CDR3aa: CASSFATGGDTQYF; CDR3nt: TGTGCCAGCAGCTTCGCGACAGGGGGAGATACGCAGTATTTT
v_gene: TRBV9; j_gene: TRBJ2-1; abundance: NA; d_gene: TRBD2; CDR3aa: CASSGLASSYNEQFF; CDR3nt: TGTGCCAGCAGCGGACTAGCGAGCTCCTACAATGAGCAGTTCTTC
v_gene: TRBV7-9; j_gene: TRBJ2-1; abundance: NA; d_gene: TRBD1; CDR3aa: CASSPTGTGTYNEQFF; CDR3nt: TGTGCCAGCAGCCCAACCGGGACAGGGACCTACAATGAGCAGTTCTTC
v_gene: TRBV7-9; j_gene: TRBJ2-4; abundance: NA; d_gene: NA; CDR3aa: CASSSVDTKNIQYF; CDR3nt: TGTGCCAGCAGCTCCGTGGACACCAAAAACATTCAGTACTTC
v_gene: TRBV4-3; j_gene: TRBJ2-1; abundance: NA; d_gene: NA; CDR3aa: CASSTRDSLNEQFF; CDR3nt: TGCGCCAGCAGCACCCGGGACTCCCTTAATGAGCAGTTCTTC
v_gene: TRBV5-4; j_gene: TRBJ1-4; abundance: NA; d_gene: NA; CDR3aa: CASSTYGRGAANEKLFF; CDR3nt: TGTGCCAGCAGCACCTATGGTCGGGGGGCCGCAAATGAAAAACTGTTTTTT
v_gene: TRBV27; j_gene: TRBJ1-6; abundance: NA; d_gene: NA; CDR3aa: CASKPPGRHSPLHF; CDR3nt: TGTGCCAGCAAACCTCCGGGGCGACATTCACCCCTCCACTTT
v_gene: TRBV6-5; j_gene: TRBJ1-1; abundance: NA; d_gene: NA; CDR3aa: CASSYGGMNTEAFF; CDR3nt: TGTGCCAGCAGTTACGGGGGCATGAACACTGAAGCTTTCTTT
v_gene: TRBV5-5; j_gene: TRBJ1-5; abundance: once; d_gene: NA; CDR3aa: CASSLYDEYIPQHF; CDR3nt: TGTGCCAGCAGCTTGTACGACGAGTATATCCCCCAGCATTTT
v_gene: TRBV6-6; j_gene: TRBJ2-2; abundance: NA; d_gene: NA; CDR3aa: CASRERVPGELFF; CDR3nt: TGTGCCAGCAGGGAAAGGGTTCCCGGGGAGCTGTTTTTT
v_gene: TRBV19; j_gene: TRBJ2-7; abundance: NA; d_gene: TRBD1; CDR3aa: CASSPTGTGGYEQYF; CDR3nt: TGTGCCAGTAGTCCTACCGGGACAGGGGGCTACGAGCAGTACTTC
v_gene: TRBV6-6; j_gene: TRBJ2-7; abundance: NA; d_gene: TRBD1; CDR3aa: CASRQGAYEQYF; CDR3nt: TGTGCCAGCAGGCAGGGGGCCTATGAGCAGTACTTC
v_gene: TRBV28; j_gene: TRBJ2-7; abundance: NA; d_gene: TRBD1; CDR3aa: CASSADRGRNEQYF; CDR3nt: TGTGCCAGCAGTGCGGACAGGGGACGAAACGAGCAGTACTTC
v_gene: TRBV29-1; j_gene: TRBJ1-2; abundance: NA; d_gene: NA; CDR3aa: CSVALQSNYGYTF; CDR3nt: TGCAGCGTTGCTTTACAGTCTAACTATGGCTACACCTTC
v_gene: TRBV27; j_gene: TRBJ2-3; abundance: NA; d_gene: TRBD1; CDR3aa: CASLDRGNTQYF; CDR3nt: TGTGCCAGCCTAGACAGGGGTAATACGCAGTATTTT
v_gene: TRBV4-3; j_gene: TRBJ1-5; abundance: NA; d_gene: NA; CDR3aa: CASSQDVAGLKPQHF; CDR3nt: TGCGCCAGCAGCCAAGATGTGGCAGGGCTAAAACCCCAGCATTTT
v_gene: TRBV7-9; j_gene: TRBJ2-3; abundance: NA; d_gene: TRBD2; CDR3aa: CASSFRDYTDTQYF; CDR3nt: TGTGCCAGCAGCTTTCGGGACTACACAGATACGCAGTATTTT
v_gene: TRBV7-2; j_gene: TRBJ1-1; abundance: NA; d_gene: NA; CDR3aa: CASRRPFDTEAFF; CDR3nt: TGTGCCAGCAGACGACCCTTTGACACTGAAGCTTTCTTT
v_gene: TRBV19; j_gene: TRBJ2-7; abundance: NA; d_gene: TRBD1; CDR3aa: CASSPGTGSVREQYF; CDR3nt: TGTGCCAGTAGTCCCGGGACAGGGTCGGTGCGCGAGCAGTACTTC
v_gene: TRBV6-5; j_gene: TRBJ2-1; abundance: NA; d_gene: TRBD1; CDR3aa: CASSPTGGSYNEQFF; CDR3nt: TGTGCCAGCAGTCCGACAGGGGGCTCCTACAATGAGCAGTTCTTC
v_gene: TRBV4-3; j_gene: TRBJ2-3; abundance: NA; d_gene: TRBD2; CDR3aa: CASSQDWLAVLPDTQYF; CDR3nt: TGCGCCAGCAGCCAAGACTGGCTAGCGGTCCTACCAGATACGCAGTATTTT
v_gene: TRBV14; j_gene: TRBJ2-7; abundance: NA; d_gene: TRBD2; CDR3aa: CASSLRTSGRFYEQYF; CDR3nt: TGTGCCAGCAGCCTCAGGACTAGCGGGAGATTCTACGAGCAGTACTTC
v_gene: TRBV6-5; j_gene: TRBJ1-1; abundance: NA; d_gene: NA; CDR3aa: CASSYVADGSATEAFF; CDR3nt: TGTGCCAGCAGTTATGTAGCGGACGGGAGCGCCACTGAAGCTTTCTTT
v_gene: TRBV12-5; j_gene: TRBJ2-3; abundance: once; d_gene: NA; CDR3aa: CASGFTTDTQYF; CDR3nt: TGTGCTAGTGGTTTTACCACAGATACGCAGTATTTT
v_gene: TRBV2; j_gene: TRBJ1-1; abundance: NA; d_gene: NA; CDR3aa: CASSERAGVNTEAFF; CDR3nt: TGTGCCAGCAGTGAACGGGCAGGGGTGAACACTGAAGCTTTCTTT
v_gene: TRBV6-6; j_gene: TRBJ2-1; abundance: NA; d_gene: TRBD2; CDR3aa: CASRGTSGGEYNEQFF; CDR3nt: TGTGCCAGCAGGGGGACGAGCGGGGGGGAGTACAATGAGCAGTTCTTC
v_gene: TRBV19; j_gene: TRBJ2-5; abundance: few; d_gene: NA; CDR3aa: CASKPGLNGGETQYF; CDR3nt: TGTGCCAGTAAACCGGGACTCAACGGTGGTGAGACCCAGTACTTC
v_gene: TRBV27; j_gene: TRBJ1-1; abundance: NA; d_gene: NA; CDR3aa: CASSLSGGGGTEAFF; CDR3nt: TGTGCCAGCAGTTTATCTGGGGGAGGGGGGACTGAAGCTTTCTTT
v_gene: TRBV7-9; j_gene: TRBJ1-1; abundance: NA; d_gene: TRBD1; CDR3aa: CASSLSGQGMNTEAFF; CDR3nt: TGTGCCAGCAGCTTATCGGGACAGGGCATGAACACTGAAGCTTTCTTT
v_gene: TRBV28; j_gene: TRBJ1-1; abundance: once; d_gene: NA; CDR3aa: CASLSWKGLNTEAFF; CDR3nt: TGTGCCAGCCTATCGTGGAAGGGCCTGAACACTGAAGCTTTCTTT
v_gene: TRBV5-6; j_gene: TRBJ2-1; abundance: NA; d_gene: TRBD2; CDR3aa: CASSLAALAGASSYNEQFF; CDR3nt: TGTGCCAGCAGCTTGGCGGCACTAGCGGGAGCTTCCTCCTACAATGAGCAGTTCTTC
v_gene: TRBV7-6; j_gene: TRBJ1-1; abundance: NA; d_gene: NA; CDR3aa: CASSFPGEAEAFF; CDR3nt: TGTGCCAGCAGCTTCCCTGGAGAGGCTGAAGCTTTCTTT
v_gene: TRBV7-8; j_gene: TRBJ2-2; abundance: NA; d_gene: NA; CDR3aa: CASNLPGELFF; CDR3nt: TGTGCCAGCAATCTCCCCGGGGAGCTGTTTTTT
v_gene: TRBV6-5; j_gene: TRBJ1-2; abundance: NA; d_gene: TRBD1; CDR3aa: CASSRQGNGYTF; CDR3nt: TGTGCCAGCAGCCGACAGGGGAATGGCTACACCTTC
v_gene: TRBV9; j_gene: TRBJ1-2; abundance: once; d_gene: NA; CDR3aa: CASSVGGGDGYTF; CDR3nt: TGTGCCAGCAGCGTTGGTGGGGGTGATGGCTACACCTTC
v_gene: TRBV6-5; j_gene: TRBJ2-7; abundance: NA; d_gene: NA; CDR3aa: CASSFRQEQYF; CDR3nt: TGTGCCAGCAGTTTCAGACAGGAGCAGTACTTC
v_gene: TRBV7-8; j_gene: TRBJ1-2; abundance: few; d_gene: TRBD1; CDR3aa: CASSLFSGTGTNYGYTF; CDR3nt: TGTGCCAGCAGCTTATTCAGTGGGACAGGCACTAACTATGGCTACACCTTC
v_gene: TRBV28; j_gene: TRBJ1-1; abundance: NA; d_gene: NA; CDR3aa: CASSLTAGGWDTEAFF; CDR3nt: TGTGCCAGCAGTTTAACGGCTGGGGGATGGGACACTGAAGCTTTCTTT
v_gene: TRBV5-8; j_gene: TRBJ2-1; abundance: NA; d_gene: TRBD2; CDR3aa: CASSGGGSGDEQFF; CDR3nt: TGTGCCAGCAGCGGGGGGGGGTCTGGCGATGAGCAGTTCTTC
v_gene: TRBV14; j_gene: TRBJ1-1; abundance: NA; d_gene: NA; CDR3aa: CASSQDGEGKNTEAFF; CDR3nt: TGTGCCAGCAGCCAAGACGGCGAGGGGAAGAACACTGAAGCTTTCTTT
v_gene: TRBV6-1; j_gene: TRBJ2-7; abundance: NA; d_gene: TRBD1; CDR3aa: CASSVRQGAPNYEQYF; CDR3nt: TGTGCCAGCAGTGTTAGACAGGGGGCACCTAACTACGAGCAGTACTTC
v_gene: TRBV4-2; j_gene: TRBJ1-5; abundance: NA; d_gene: NA; CDR3aa: CASSQALEEFHQPQHF; CDR3nt: TGTGCCAGCAGCCAAGCCCTGGAGGAGTTTCATCAGCCCCAGCATTTT
v_gene: TRBV19; j_gene: TRBJ2-1; abundance: NA; d_gene: TRBD2; CDR3aa: CASSESGGIYNEQFF; CDR3nt: TGTGCCAGTAGTGAAAGCGGGGGGATTTACAATGAGCAGTTCTTC
v_gene: TRBV2; j_gene: TRBJ2-1; abundance: NA; d_gene: NA; CDR3aa: CASSELGTLDPSYNEQFF; CDR3nt: TGTGCCAGCAGCGAGCTAGGTACATTAGATCCGTCCTACAATGAGCAGTTCTTC
v_gene: TRBV27; j_gene: TRBJ2-2; abundance: once; d_gene: NA; CDR3aa: CASTPSPDGSGELFF; CDR3nt: TGTGCCAGCACCCCCTCCCCGGACGGCTCGGGGGAGCTGTTTTTT
v_gene: TRBV7-9; j_gene: TRBJ1-2; abundance: NA; d_gene: NA; CDR3aa: CASSDPREKGYTF; CDR3nt: TGTGCCAGCAGCGACCCCAGGGAAAAGGGCTACACCTTC
v_gene: TRBV5-1; j_gene: TRBJ2-3; abundance: NA; d_gene: TRBD2; CDR3aa: CASSFHLPIPSGGPGDTQYF; CDR3nt: TGCGCCAGCAGCTTCCACCTGCCTATCCCTAGCGGAGGTCCGGGGGATACGCAGTATTTT
v_gene: TRBV19; j_gene: TRBJ1-1; abundance: NA; d_gene: NA; CDR3aa: CASSIVAGMNTEAFF; CDR3nt: TGTGCCAGTAGTATAGTGGCAGGTATGAACACTGAAGCTTTCTTT
v_gene: TRBV5-6; j_gene: TRBJ2-3; abundance: NA; d_gene: NA; CDR3aa: CASSPGPSRTDTQYF; CDR3nt: TGTGCCAGCAGCCCGGGACCGTCACGCACAGATACGCAGTATTTT
v_gene: TRBV7-9; j_gene: TRBJ1-1; abundance: few; d_gene: NA; CDR3aa: CASRIENTEAFF; CDR3nt: TGTGCCAGCAGAATTGAGAACACTGAAGCTTTCTTT